Sequencing of this T cell receptor (beta chain) was carried out in a study of T-cell reconstitution after alpha-beta-depleted transplantation in children (dated by TCRdb to 2016 to 2017). General notes on the study: The study quantitatively tracked T-cell immune reconstitution after TCRalphabeta/CD19-depleted allogeneic hematopoietic cell transplantation in children using TCR repertoire profiling.

Trimming accounts for 4 bases at V and 3 bases at J, while the number of junction bases matched to no gene is 14. The germline V gene provides CDR1 MDHEN and CDR2 SYDVKM. From the cysteine up to the phenylalanine, the CDR3 has a length of 17 residues. Only the CDR3 DNA stays, 51 bases, in frame from base 1. The library was obtained by PCR. These reads were obtained on an Illumina HiSeq 2500. TCR libraries were prepared with molecular barcoding, using unique molecular identifiers to normalize TCRbeta repertoire quantification. TCRdb reran the public reads through fastp at Q25 and MiXCR, keeping productive beta chains. All rows with the same CDR3 protein become a single entry with the most common DNA and genes. For this sample the table gives under 450,000 distinct CDR3 sequences, of which about 16% were detected only once. The ten top clones hold under 30% of the sample. Read against the paper, the sample's treatment or condition label means: allogeneic hematopoietic cell transplantation with graft depleted of TCRalphabeta T cells and CD19 B cells. Transplant recipients were children who received TCRalphabeta/CD19-depleted allogeneic hematopoietic cell grafts.

The paper as a whole reports these results and caveats: In some patients, high TCRbeta diversity at day 60 was attributed to recipient T cells and intrathymic progenitors that had survived conditioning. Hyperexpanded clone frequencies declined over subsequent months; after one year, T-cell counts and TCRbeta diversity were mostly attributed to newly produced T cells. Apparently early alphabetaT-cell count recovery about two months after transplant reportedly relied on only several hundred rapidly expanded clones derived from non-depleted graft cells.

With respect to this clonotype: The specificity of this receptor is unknown. The sample holds no much larger clone one base away, and base qualities are not on file.

This specimen was PBMCs, mostly from graft donor cells, taken 360 days after TCRalphabeta/CD19-depleted stem cell transplant. The rearranged segments are TRBV28 and TRBJ2-7, and 8 junction bases match TRBD1. This clonotype originated in a boy less than two years old who had a stem cell transplant for Wiskott-Aldrich syndrome, so the T cells may come from the graft donor. CDR3 sequence: CASSSGDRCKRDYEQYF. The DNA sequence is as follows: TGTGCCAGCAGTTCAGGGGACAGGTGCAAGCGTGACTACGAGCAGTACTTC.